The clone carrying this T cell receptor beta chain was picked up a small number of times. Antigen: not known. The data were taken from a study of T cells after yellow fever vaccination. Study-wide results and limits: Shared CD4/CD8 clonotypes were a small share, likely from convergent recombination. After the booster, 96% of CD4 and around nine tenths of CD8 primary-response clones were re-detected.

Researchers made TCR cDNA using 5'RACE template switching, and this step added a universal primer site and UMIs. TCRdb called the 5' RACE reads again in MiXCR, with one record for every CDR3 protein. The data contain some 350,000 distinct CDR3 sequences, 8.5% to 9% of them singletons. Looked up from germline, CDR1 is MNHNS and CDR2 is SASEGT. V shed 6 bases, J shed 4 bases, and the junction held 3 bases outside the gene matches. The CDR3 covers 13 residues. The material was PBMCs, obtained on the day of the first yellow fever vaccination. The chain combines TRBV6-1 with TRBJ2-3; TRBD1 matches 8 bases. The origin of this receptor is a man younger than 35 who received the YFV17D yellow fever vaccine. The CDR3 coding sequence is TGTGCCAGCAGCCGGACAGGGTCAGATACGCAGTATTTT. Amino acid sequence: CASSRTGSDTQYF.